Below, 7 T cell receptor beta chains from the same sample are listed, as sequenced in a study of blood T cell repertoires in COVID-19. Only in-frame clones appear in the TCRdb table, and some are missing; sequencing was by immunoSEQ multiplex PCR. The table shows 200,000 to 250,000 clones, with 82% occurring only once. Sample: peripheral blood. The receptors derive from a woman older than 75 with acute or convalescent COVID-19.

The chain carries TRBV5-1 and TRBJ1-2; perhaps TRBD1 as D (5 bases). V lost 3 bases, J lost 10 bases, and 13 bases lay in between. The CDR3 covers 12 residues. Germline-derived CDR1 and CDR2 are SGHRS and YFSETQ. CDR3 nucleotide sequence: TGCGCCAGCAGCTCATTTGGGGGGGTCTACACCTTC. This translates into CASSSFGGVYTF.

The rearrangement joins TRBV7-2 to TRBJ1-1; D unclear. V was shortened by 5 bases and J by 1 base, with 11 bases between the two germline ends. The CDR3 consists of 14 residues. In germline, CDR1 is SGHTA, CDR2 FQGNSA. The CDR3 DNA follows: TGTGCCAGCAGCCGGAGGGAGGGGAACACTGAAGCTTTCTTT. It is translated as CASSRREGNTEAFF. The full variable domain, with the rest looked up from reference TRBV7-2 and TRBJ1-1, is GAGVSQSPSNKVTEKGKDVELRCDPISGHTALYWYRQSLGQGLEFLIYFQGNSAPDKSGLPSDRFSAERTGGSVSTLTIQRTQQEDSAVYLCASSRREGNTEAFFGQGTRLTVV.

This chain uses TRBV6-5 with TRBJ1-5; no definite D call. There are 15 residues in the CDR3. Trimming stripped 5 bases from V and 4 bases from J, with 15 bases between. Germline V gives CDR1 MNHEY, CDR2 SVGAGI. Here the CDR3 reads CASSQMSGKNQPQHF. The CDR3 DNA follows: TGTGCCAGCAGTCAGATGTCCGGGAAAAATCAGCCCCAGCATTTT.

The table lists this clone with a few counts. The chain combines TRBV10-3 with TRBJ2-7, with TRBD1 matching over 10 bases. Per the germline V gene, CDR1 is ENHRY and CDR2 is SYGVKD. Unmatched junction bases numbered 4, after V lost 5 bases and J lost 3 bases. The CDR3 has 14 residues. CDR3 DNA sequence: TGTGCCATCAGTTCCGGGACAGGGGACTACGAGCAGTACTTC. The encoded protein is CAISSGTGDYEQYF.

This clone appeared once. V gene TRBV19 combines with J gene TRBJ1-2, with D hard to call. The V end lost 5 bases, the J end lost 7 bases, and 14 bases lay between the germline ends. Germline V CDR1 and CDR2: LNHDA, SQIVND (reference sequence). The CDR3 runs 13 residues. Written as DNA, the CDR3 is TGTGCCAGTAGTCAACAGAGGGCTACTGGCTACACCTTC. This encodes CASSQQRATGYTF.

This chain uses TRBV20-1 with TRBJ1-2, with D unclear. V was cut by 3 bases and J by 6 bases, with 11 bases left in between. Germline CDR1 is DFQATT and CDR2 is SNEGSKA (reference sequence). This CDR3 region has 12 residues. CDR3 sequence (DNA): TGCAGTGCTAGTCGCCGAGCGGATGGCTACACCTTC. Translation gives CSASRRADGYTF.

This clone was seen a single time. The chain employs TRBV19 and TRBJ2-1, with D possibly being TRBD2 (5 bases). Trimming cost V 5 bases and J 9 bases, with 14 bases left between them. The CDR3 runs to 13 residues. The germline V gene encodes CDR1 LNHDA and CDR2 SQIVND (reference sequence). The CDR3 DNA is TGTGCCAGTAGTGGAACGGCTCGGGGTGAGCAGTTCTTC. Its translation is CASSGTARGEQFF.